This T cell receptor (beta chain) derives from a study of blood T cell repertoires in COVID-19. Study background: The analysed material was cDNA or gDNA that came from T cells, B-cell-depleted T cells, or PBMCs.

Sequenced by immunoSEQ multiplex PCR; TCRdb stores in-frame clones only, minus some. Among some 300,000 clones listed, 90% to 95% were seen once. Unmatched junction bases numbered 6, after V lost 9 bases and J lost 5 bases. The germline CDR1 and CDR2 sequences are SNHLY and FYNNEI. The CDR3 has 12 amino acids. Exposed study participants had met a COVID-19 case within 2 weeks before entry. Sequencing was done on a sample of PBMCs or T cells enriched from blood (not recorded which). The V gene is TRBV2, the J gene TRBJ1-1, with TRBD1 identical over 7 bases. This TCR came from a woman aged 25 to 39 who had been exposed to COVID-19. CDR3 protein: CARQGLGTEAFF. In DNA form, the CDR3 reads TGTGCCAGACAGGGGTTGGGGACTGAAGCTTTCTTT. Full variable domain (rest looked up from reference TRBV2 and TRBJ1-1): EPEVTQTPSHQVTQMGQEVILRCVPISNHLYFYWYRQILGQKVEFLVSFYNNEISEKSEIFDDQFSVERPDGSNFTLKIRSTKLEDSAMYFCARQGLGTEAFFGQGTRLTVV.